A single sample gave rise to the 16 T cell receptor beta chains below, sequenced in a study of T-cell reconstitution after alpha-beta-depleted transplantation in children. For TCRbeta, the library was prepared with unique molecular identifiers. In TCRdb, the PCR reads were re-called with MiXCR into one record per CDR3 protein. The repertoire holds 670,000 or so distinct CDR3 sequences, with 13% as singletons. The sequenced sample was PBMCs, obtained before TCRalphabeta/CD19-depleted stem cell transplant. These receptors all come from a girl aged 2-15 years with congenital amegakaryocytic thrombocytopenia, due to receive a stem cell transplant.

This clonotype was observed at least ten times. This rearrangement joins TRBV12-3 or TRBV12-4 to TRBJ2-3, with 11 bases matching TRBD2. The CDR3 is 15 residues long. V lost 4 bases to trimming and J lost 5 bases; unmatched junction nucleotides: 5. CDR3 loop: CASSSQGTSGDTQYF. CDR3 sequence (DNA): TGTGCCAGCAGTTCGCAAGGGACTAGCGGAGATACGCAGTATTTT.

This sequence joins TRBV27 and TRBJ2-1, with 10 bases matching TRBD2. Germline CDR1 reads MNHEY; CDR2 reads SMNVEV (reference sequence). CDR3 length equals 15 residues. With V trimmed by 5 bases and J by 4 bases, 5 bases remained unmatched. The CDR3: CASSPGLAIYNEQFF. The CDR3 nucleotides are TGTGCCAGCAGTCCGGGACTAGCGATTTACAATGAGCAGTTCTTC.

The chain has TRBV20-1 and TRBJ2-4; D is perhaps TRBD2 (6 bases). V was cut by 0 bases and J by 8 bases, with 17 bases left in between. In germline, CDR1 is DFQATT, CDR2 SNEGSKA (reference sequence). CDR3 length equals 15 residues. The CDR3 region has the DNA TGCAGTGCTAGAGATACGGCGGGAAGGGTGGACATTCAGTACTTC. Protein product: CSARDTAGRVDIQYF.

This clonotype has at least ten counts. V gene TRBV7-9 combines with J gene TRBJ2-7, with TRBD2 identical over 14 bases. This CDR3 region has 17 residues. The ends lost 2 bases at V and 4 bases at J; junction bases unmatched: 7. CDR1 SEHNR and CDR2 FQNEAQ come from the germline V gene (reference sequence). DNA for the CDR3: TGTGCCAGCAGCTTATCTCCGGGACTAGCGGGAGAATACGAGCAGTACTTC. It specifies CASSLSPGLAGEYEQYF.

This clonotype occurred many times. This chain connects TRBV28 to TRBJ1-5, with D possibly TRBD1 on 5 matching bases. This CDR3 has 15 residues. Germline-derived CDR1 and CDR2 are MDHEN and SYDVKM. Trimming pared 8 bases from V and 2 bases from J, leaving 16 bases between. For the CDR3, the DNA is TGTGCCAGCGCCCAGCCGGGGCTGGGCAATCAGCCCCAGCATTTT. The encoded protein is CASAQPGLGNQPQHF. Looking up the rest from reference TRBV28 and TRBJ1-5 gives the full variable domain: DVKVTQSSRYLVKRTGEKVFLECVQDMDHENMFWYRQDPGLGLRLIYFSYDVKMKEKGDIPEGYSVSREKKERFSLILESASTNQTSMYLCASAQPGLGNQPQHFGDGTRLSIL.

There are many counts of this clonotype. This CDR3 is CSASRTGGLGETQYF. CDR3 DNA sequence: TGCAGTGCCTCTAGGACAGGGGGCTTGGGAGAGACCCAGTACTTC. The chain links TRBV20-1 to TRBJ2-5, with 11 bases lining up with TRBD1. CDR1 and CDR2 from the germline V gene are DFQATT and SNEGSKA (reference sequence). With 6 bases clipped from V and 4 bases from J, the junction kept 10 bases outside the gene matches. This CDR3 has 15 residues.

Many counts were recorded for this clonotype. The V and J genes are TRBV20-1 and TRBJ2-7; D is unresolved. Per the germline V gene, CDR1 is DFQATT and CDR2 is SNEGSKA (reference sequence). This CDR3 spans 15 amino acids. The ends were cut back, 0 bases at V and 2 bases at J, with 14 bases in the middle. The CDR3 reads CSARDPVSSAYEQYF. In nucleotides, the CDR3 is TGCAGTGCTAGAGATCCCGTTTCCTCTGCCTACGAGCAGTACTTC.

This clonotype was found once. The conserved closing phenylalanine or tryptophan is absent in this CDR3, likely reflecting a read error. J is TRBJ2-5 and V is TRBV2; D unclear. The germline CDR1 and CDR2 sequences are SNHLY and FYNNEI. Trimming cost V 4 bases and J 4 bases, with 4 bases left between them. This CDR3 is built from 11 residues. The CDR3 spells CASSVRETQYL. The DNA for the CDR3 is TGTGCCAGCAGTGTCAGAGAGACCCAGTACCTC.

This clonotype appeared a few times. The gene calls are TRBV5-1 and TRBJ2-7; unclear D gene. This CDR3 contains 14 residues. Trimming removed 0 bases from V and 5 bases from J, with 12 bases in between. Germline V gene data show CDR1 as SGHRS and CDR2 as YFSETQ. In DNA, the CDR3 is TGCGCCAGCAGCTTGGGCCCTACCAACGACGAGCAGTACTTC. This sequence encodes CASSLGPTNDEQYF.

The genes are TRBV12-3 or TRBV12-4 and TRBJ2-5, with a weak D call TRBD2 (6 bases). This CDR3 is built from 14 residues. V lost 6 bases and J 5 bases, leaving 16 bases between the germline ends. CDR3 sequence (DNA): TGTGCCAGCAGGTCAAAGGGCGGGGTCGAGACCCAGTACTTC. Protein: CASRSKGGVETQYF.

In its sample, this clonotype was seen many times. The rearrangement links TRBV27 to TRBJ2-1, with 9 bases lining up with TRBD2. CDR1 and CDR2 from the germline V gene are MNHEY and SMNVEV (reference sequence). The J segment lost 8 bases and the V segment lost 5 bases, leaving 4 bases of the junction unmatched. The CDR3 has 13 residues. The CDR3 region has the DNA TGTGCCAGCAGTGCGCGGGAGGGGCATGAGCAGTTCTTC. Protein product: CASSAREGHEQFF.

This clonotype was observed many times. V gene TRBV20-1 combines with J gene TRBJ2-1; maybe TRBD2 (5 bases). CDR3 length: 16 residues. Germline V gene lookup returns CDR1 DFQATT and CDR2 SNEGSKA (reference sequence). Trimming took off 6 bases at V and 0 bases at J, with 18 bases between the two ends. The CDR3 nucleotides read TGCAGTGCAAAGTCAGCGGCCATAAGCTCCTACAATGAGCAGTTCTTC. This codes for CSAKSAAISSYNEQFF.

This clonotype was counted at least ten times. The chain employs TRBV5-1 and TRBJ2-1, with 9 bases fitting TRBD2. CDR1 SGHRS and CDR2 YFSETQ come from the germline V gene. This CDR3 is built from 16 residues. Trimming at V came to 4 bases and at J to 5 bases, leaving 10 bases not matched to a gene. Here the CDR3 reads CASSRVLAGLDNEQFF. CDR3 in DNA: TGCGCCAGCAGCAGGGTTCTAGCGGGACTAGACAATGAGCAGTTCTTC. Full variable domain (missing parts from reference TRBV5-1 and TRBJ2-1): KAGVTQTPRYLIKTRGQQVTLSCSPISGHRSVSWYQQTPGQGLQFLFEYFSETQRNKGNFPGRFSGRQFSNSRSEMNVSTLELGDSALYLCASSRVLAGLDNEQFFGPGTRLTVL.

This clonotype was counted once. The chain has TRBV14 and TRBJ2-3; D not resolved. Trimming pared 0 bases from V and 4 bases from J, leaving 8 bases between. The CDR3 contains 14 residues. The germline V gene encodes CDR1 SGHDN and CDR2 FVKESK. CDR3 loop: CASSQDLGSDTQYF. The CDR3 region has the DNA TGTGCCAGCAGCCAAGACCTTGGTTCAGATACGCAGTATTTT.

Remarks on this clonotype: One base away lies a much larger clone, so this may be a sequencing read error. The V call is TRBV28, the J call TRBJ2-7; TRBD2 might be the D (5 bases). Germline loops: CDR1 MDHEN, CDR2 SYDVKM. The CDR3 length is 10 residues. CDR3 coding DNA: TGTGCCAGCAGCTTTGGGGAGCAGTGCTTC. Translating it yields CASSFGEQCF.

This clonotype has just a few counts. The rearrangement links TRBV5-5 to TRBJ2-5; a possible D gene is TRBD2 (6 bases). This CDR3 region has 14 residues. Trimming removed 4 bases from V and 4 bases from J, with 14 bases in between. The germline V gene encodes CDR1 SGHKS and CDR2 YYEKEE (reference sequence). The CDR3 bases are TGTGCCAGCAGCCGACGCGGGGATCGAGAGACCCAGTACTTC. It translates to CASSRRGDRETQYF.